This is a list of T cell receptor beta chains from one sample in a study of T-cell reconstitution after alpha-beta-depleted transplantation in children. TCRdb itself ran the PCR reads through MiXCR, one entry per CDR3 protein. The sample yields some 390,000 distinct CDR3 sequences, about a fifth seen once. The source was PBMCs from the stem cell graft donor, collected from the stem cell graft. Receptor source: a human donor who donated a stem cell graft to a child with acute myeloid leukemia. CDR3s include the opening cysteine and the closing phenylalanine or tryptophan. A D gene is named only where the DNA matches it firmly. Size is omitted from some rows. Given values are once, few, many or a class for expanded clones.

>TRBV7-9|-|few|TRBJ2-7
TGTGCCAGCAGCTCACCGACGGTCTCCTACGAGCAGTACTTC
CASSSPTVSYEQYF
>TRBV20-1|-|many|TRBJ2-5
TGCAGTGCGGCATGGACGGCCCAAGAGACCCAGTACTTC
CSAAWTAQETQYF
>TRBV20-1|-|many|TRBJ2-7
TGCAGTGCCCCTGACCCTCATACCTACGAGCAGTACTTC
CSAPDPHTYEQYF
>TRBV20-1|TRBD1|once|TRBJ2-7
TGCAGTGCTAGGAACCCCGGGACAGGGGACGCTCGCAAGCGTTACGAGCAGTACTTC
CSARNPGTGDARKRYEQYF
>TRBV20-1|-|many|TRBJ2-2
TGCAGTGCTTTCACTCTAGGGGCTAGTCTTGCCGGGGAGCTGTTTTTT
CSAFTLGASLAGELFF
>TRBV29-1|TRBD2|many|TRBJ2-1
TGCAGCGCTCCGGGAGGGCCGGGCTCCTACAATGAGCAGTTCTTC
CSAPGGPGSYNEQFF
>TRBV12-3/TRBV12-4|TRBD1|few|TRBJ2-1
TGTGCCAGCAGGACGACAGGGTGGAATGAGCAGTTCTTC
CASRTTGWNEQFF
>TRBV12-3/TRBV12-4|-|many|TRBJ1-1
TGTGCCAGCAGCGGGACCGATAATGAAGCTTTCTTT
CASSGTDNEAFF
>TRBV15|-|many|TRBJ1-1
TGTGCCACCAGCAGAGATCGGGGAGGTGAAGCTTTCTTT
CATSRDRGGEAFF
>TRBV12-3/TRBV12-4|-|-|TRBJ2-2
TGTGCCAGCAGTTTAACGGGAGTGTGGACCGGGGAGCTGTTTTTT
CASSLTGVWTGELFF
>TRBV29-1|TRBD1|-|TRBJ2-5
TGCAGCGTTGTCCCCCGAGGACAGGGGGAGACCCAGTACTTC
CSVVPRGQGETQYF
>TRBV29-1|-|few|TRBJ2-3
TGCAGCGTTGAAAAAATGGGGGGACGCACAGATACGCAGTATTTT
CSVEKMGGRTDTQYF
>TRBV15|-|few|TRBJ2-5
TGTGCCACTACCCGAGGGGAGACCCAGTACTTC
CATTRGETQYF
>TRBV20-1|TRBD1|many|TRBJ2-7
TGCAGTGCTGATTATGGACAGGGGCATAGACAGTACTTC
CSADYGQGHRQYF
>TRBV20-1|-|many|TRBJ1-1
TGCAGTGCACTGACCCCTCCCTCAGGCACTGAAGCTTTCTTT
CSALTPPSGTEAFF
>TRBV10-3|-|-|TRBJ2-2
TGTGCCATCAAACCGACAGGGAACACCGGGGAGCTGTTTTTT
CAIKPTGNTGELFF
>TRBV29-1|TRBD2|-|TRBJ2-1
TGCAGCGTTGAAGCCCCCCTAGCGGGGAATGAGCAGTTCTTC
CSVEAPLAGNEQFF
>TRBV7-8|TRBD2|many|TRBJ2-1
TGTGCCAGCAGCTTATCGCGACTAGCGGGAGGGCTGGGTGAGCAGTTCTTC
CASSLSRLAGGLGEQFF
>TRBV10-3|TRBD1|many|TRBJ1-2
TGTGCCATCGCTAGCACAGGGGGAAGGGGCTATGGCTACACCTTC
CAIASTGGRGYGYTF
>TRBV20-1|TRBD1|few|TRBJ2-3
TGCAGTGCTGCCGGGACAGGGCTTCCAGATACGCAGTATTTT
CSAAGTGLPDTQYF
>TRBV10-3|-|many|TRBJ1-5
TGTGCCATCAGCGCGGGGAGCAATCAGCCCCAGCATTTT
CAISAGSNQPQHF
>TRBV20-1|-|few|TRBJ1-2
TGCAGTGCCGATTTCCCTTGGACAGTTAATGGCTACACCTTC
CSADFPWTVNGYTF
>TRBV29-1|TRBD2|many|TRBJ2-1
TGCAGCGCCCACCGCCCGGGAGGGCCGGATGAGCAGTTCTTC
CSAHRPGGPDEQFF
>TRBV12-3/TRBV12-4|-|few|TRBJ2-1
TGTGCCAGCAGTTTAGAAGGTACAGAGCAGTTCTTC
CASSLEGTEQFF
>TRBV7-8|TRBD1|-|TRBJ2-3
TGTGCCAGCACCGTGACAGGGACCCTATATACGCAGTATTTT
CASTVTGTLYTQYF
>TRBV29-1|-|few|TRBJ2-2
TGCAGCGTGTCCTTGAAGACCGGGGAGCTGTTTTTT
CSVSLKTGELFF
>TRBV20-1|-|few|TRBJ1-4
TGCAGTGCTAGAGTGCCGGGTGTCGAAAAACTGTTTTTT
CSARVPGVEKLFF